The 20 T cell receptor beta chains below were found in one sample sequenced in a study of blood T cell repertoires in COVID-19. Clones were read by immunoSEQ multiplex PCR, and TCRdb kept only the in-frame ones, dropping some. This sample has 60,000 to 70,000 clones, with 91% found just once. The sample consisted of peripheral blood. These receptors were taken from a human donor in a cohort sampled during active COVID-19.

The chain recombines TRBV4-3 with TRBJ1-6, with 9 bases identical to TRBD1. The CDR3 consists of 18 residues. Per the germline V gene, CDR1 is LGHNA and CDR2 is YSLEER. V was pared by 0 bases and J by 7 bases, with 10 bases of the junction left unmatched. For the CDR3, the DNA is TGCGCCAGCAGCCAAGATTCTTACTCGACAGGGGGGAATTCACCCCTCCACTTT. It is translated as CASSQDSYSTGGNSPLHF.

The CDR3 DNA reads as TGTGCCAGCAGCCTACAGACTAGCGGGGCAGATACGCAGTATTTT. It codes for CASSLQTSGADTQYF. This chain joins TRBV7-2 and TRBJ2-3; 11 bases line up with TRBD2. The CDR3 spans 15 residues. V lost 5 bases and J lost 4; bases outside the gene matches: 5. Germline CDR1 and CDR2: SGHTA and FQGNSA.

The chain carries TRBV7-9 and TRBJ1-2; D remains unclear. With 0 bases removed from V and 4 bases from J, the gap between germline ends came to 6 bases. This CDR3 spans 13 amino acids. Germline V CDR1 and CDR2: SEHNR, FQNEAQ (reference sequence). The CDR3 region has the DNA TGTGCCAGCAGCTTAGCAGAGAGCTATGGCTACACCTTC. Encoded protein: CASSLAESYGYTF.

The chain carries TRBV11-2 and TRBJ2-3; perhaps TRBD2 as D (6 bases). CDR3 length equals 16 residues. V was trimmed by 1 base and J by 4 bases, leaving 15 bases between them. Germline assignment: CDR1 SGHAT and CDR2 FQNNGV. The CDR3 DNA reads as TGTGCCAGCAGCTTAGGGGCCGGGAGTAAACCAGATACGCAGTATTTT. Translation: CASSLGAGSKPDTQYF.

The J gene is TRBJ2-5, the V gene TRBV24-1, with TRBD2 matching over 7 bases. The CDR3 is made up of 14 amino acids. Trimming at V came to 8 bases and at J to 6 bases, leaving 11 bases not matched to a gene. Germline V lookup: CDR1 KGHDR, CDR2 SFDVKD. The CDR3 DNA follows: TGTGCCACCAACAAGCGGGGACCTCGCCAGACCCAGTACTTC. The encoded protein is CATNKRGPRQTQYF.

Concerning this clone itself: An end of the junction does not agree with germline; a read error may underlie this. V and J are TRBV5-1 and TRBJ1-3; 7 bases map to TRBD1. This CDR3 is 16 amino acids long. From germline, CDR1 is SGHRS and CDR2 YFSETQ. Here the CDR3 reads CASRLGQSFSGNTIYF. DNA of the CDR3: TGCGCCAGCAGATTGGGACAGTCGTTCTCTGGAAACACCATATATTTT.

The rearrangement links TRBV4-3 to TRBJ2-2; TRBD2 is a possible D gene (5 bases). Germline CDR1 and CDR2: LGHNA and YSLEER. The ends were cut back, 0 bases at V and 6 bases at J, with 11 bases in the middle. The CDR3 runs to 15 residues. CDR3 sequence (DNA): TGCGCCAGCAGCCAAGACGGGATTCGGTCCGGGGAGCTGTTTTTT. It translates to CASSQDGIRSGELFF.

The chain employs TRBV7-3 and TRBJ2-5; 9 bases map to TRBD2. This CDR3 contains 15 residues. CDR1 SGHTA and CDR2 FQGTGA come from the germline V gene. The ends lost 2 bases at V and 2 bases at J; junction bases unmatched: 3. CDR3 loop: CASSLVAGVQETQYF. CDR3 DNA: TGTGCCAGCAGCTTAGTAGCGGGGGTACAAGAGACCCAGTACTTC.

The V gene is TRBV28, the J gene TRBJ2-1, with D unresolved. The V end was cut by 3 bases, the J end by 10 bases, with 16 bases between. The CDR3 totals 14 residues. Germline CDR1 is MDHEN and CDR2 is SYDVKM. CDR3 sequence: CASSFNSRPSEQFF. DNA for the CDR3: TGTGCCAGCAGTTTCAACAGCCGGCCGTCCGAGCAGTTCTTC. Together with reference TRBV28 and TRBJ2-1, the CDR3 gives the full variable domain: DVKVTQSSRYLVKRTGEKVFLECVQDMDHENMFWYRQDPGLGLRLIYFSYDVKMKEKGDIPEGYSVSREKKERFSLILESASTNQTSMYLCASSFNSRPSEQFFGPGTRLTVL.

V is TRBV18 and J is TRBJ2-2; D is unresolved. There are 15 residues in the CDR3. Germline CDR1 is KGHSH and CDR2 is LQKENI. V gave up 2 bases and J gave up 0 bases, with 7 bases separating them. The CDR3 coding sequence is TGTGCCAGCTCACCAGCTCGGTCGAACACCGGGGAGCTGTTTTTT. It codes for CASSPARSNTGELFF.

This clone appeared a single time. The V and J genes are TRBV19 and TRBJ1-2, with 7 bases matching TRBD1. The J segment lost 5 bases and the V segment lost 4 bases, leaving 4 bases of the junction unmatched. This CDR3 spans 13 amino acids. Looked up from germline, CDR1 is LNHDA and CDR2 is SQIVND (reference sequence). DNA for the CDR3: TGTGCCAGTAGTAGAGGGACAGCGTATGGCTACACCTTC. Translated, it gives CASSRGTAYGYTF.

The CDR3 nucleotides are TGTGCCAGCTCACCACCGGGGGTACAGGGGGGTGACACTGAAGCTTTCTTT. Its protein is CASSPPGVQGGDTEAFF. This chain joins TRBV18 and TRBJ1-1, with 8 bases fitting TRBD1. Trimming took 0 bases from V and 3 from J; bases not matched to a gene: 9. In germline, CDR1 is KGHSH, CDR2 LQKENI. The CDR3 totals 17 residues.

V usage is TRBV5-1 and J usage is TRBJ1-2; D gene ambiguous. The V gene's germline CDR1 is SGHRS and CDR2 YFSETQ. CDR3 size: 14 residues. Trimming removed 0 bases from V and 3 bases from J, with 9 bases in between. For the CDR3, the DNA is TGCGCCAGCAGCTTGGGCAGCGAAGACTATGGCTACACCTTC. It translates to CASSLGSEDYGYTF.

A note on this clone: A junction end diverges from the germline sequence, so it may reflect a read error. This chain connects TRBV19 to TRBJ2-4; tentatively, D is TRBD2 (5 bases). In germline, CDR1 is LNHDA, CDR2 SQIVND (reference sequence). The CDR3 totals 13 residues. The CDR3 nucleotides read TGTGCCAGCGCCCGGGGTTACGAAAACATTCAGTGCTTC. Translated: CASARGYENIQCF.

The chain carries TRBV7-2 and TRBJ2-3; D perhaps matches TRBD1 (5 bases). The V end was cut by 1 base, the J end by 7 bases, with 6 bases between. The CDR3 runs to 12 residues. CDR1 is SGHTA, CDR2 FQGNSA, per germline. Here the CDR3 DNA reads TGTGCCAGCAGCTTAGAGGGGAATACGCAGTATTTT. Its protein product is CASSLEGNTQYF. Full variable domain (remainder filled in from reference TRBV7-2 and TRBJ2-3): GAGVSQSPSNKVTEKGKDVELRCDPISGHTALYWYRQSLGQGLEFLIYFQGNSAPDKSGLPSDRFSAERTGGSVSTLTIQRTQQEDSAVYLCASSLEGNTQYFGPGTRLTVL.

The CDR3: CATSRDPMTGGAGNEQFF. The CDR3 nucleotides are TGTGCCACCAGCAGAGACCCTATGACAGGGGGCGCGGGCAATGAGCAGTTCTTC. The chain has TRBV15 and TRBJ2-1, with 10 bases identical to TRBD1. Losses at the gene ends were 0 bases for V and 6 bases for J; bases not matched to a gene: 11. This CDR3 has 18 amino acids. Germline loops: CDR1 LNHNV, CDR2 YYDKDF (reference sequence).

The chain joins TRBV6-4 to TRBJ2-3; TRBD2 agrees at 11 bases. V was pared by 0 bases and J by 6 bases, with 5 bases of the junction left unmatched. There are 16 residues in the CDR3. Germline assignment: CDR1 MRHNA and CDR2 SNTAGT. The CDR3 sequence: CASSDSGSGGADTQYF. The CDR3 region has the DNA TGTGCCAGCAGTGACTCAGGTAGCGGGGGGGCCGATACGCAGTATTTT.

The rearrangement links TRBV6-5 to TRBJ1-4, with D possibly matching TRBD1 (5 bases). V lost 5 bases and J lost 7, with 14 bases in between. Per the germline V gene, CDR1 is MNHEY and CDR2 is SVGAGI. The CDR3 length is 14 residues. The CDR3 loop is CASSPGGFREKLFF. The DNA for the CDR3 is TGTGCCAGCAGTCCGGGGGGGTTCCGTGAAAAACTGTTTTTT.

This chain joins TRBV19 and TRBJ1-4; 10 bases fit TRBD1. Germline CDR1 reads LNHDA; CDR2 reads SQIVND (reference sequence). The junction had 6 bases not matched to a gene; V was cut back by 3 bases and J by 8 bases. The CDR3 has 15 residues. DNA of the CDR3: TGTGCCAGTAGTATGTCCCGGGACAGGGGCGAAAAACTGTTTTTT. Amino acid sequence: CASSMSRDRGEKLFF.

V gene TRBV27 combines with J gene TRBJ1-2, with D possibly TRBD1 on 5 matching bases. V lost 6 bases and J 8 bases, leaving 25 bases between the germline ends. Germline V gene sequence: CDR1 MNHEY, CDR2 SMNVEV (reference sequence). The CDR3 is made up of 16 amino acids. The CDR3 protein is CASRPDSTVSLLGYTF. The CDR3 DNA sequence: TGTGCCAGCAGGCCCGACAGTACCGTTTCTCTCCTGGGCTACACCTTC.